This TCR beta chain was recorded in a study of CD8 T cells in Susac syndrome. For this clonotype: Its antigen is not known.

Random hexamers were used to reverse transcribe the RNA input (about 0.45 to 1 ug). Multiplex PCR with immunoSEQ amplified the TCR beta CDR3 across 54 Vbeta and 13 Jbeta. TCRdb re-analysed the immunoSEQ multiplex PCR reads in MiXCR, keeping a single row per CDR3 protein. The sample lists about 180,000 distinct CDR3 sequences, roughly 95% occurring once. Study findings and constraints: The study admitted that it had a relatively small number of individuals in its TCR sequencing and HLA analysis.

V shed 6 bases and J shed 3 bases, with 18 bases lying between them. This CDR3 comprises 16 residues. Germline-derived CDR1 and CDR2 are MDHEN and SYDVKM. V is TRBV28 and J is TRBJ1-5; D gene unclear. The receptor was isolated from a human donor with multiple sclerosis. The sequencing input was CD8+ T cells from PBMCs. This chain's CDR3 is CASSPFGGRDNQPQHF. CDR3 DNA: TGTGCCAGCAGCCCCTTCGGAGGTAGAGACAATCAGCCCCAGCATTTT.